The 7 T cell receptor beta chains below all came from one sample that was sequenced in a study of human T cells and chemical hapten exposure (dated by TCRdb to about 2021). Library preparation was by RACE. For sequencing, a NextSeq 500 was employed. Using fastp trimming at Q25 and MiXCR clonotype assembly, TCRdb reanalyzed the public sequencing data and kept in-frame beta chains. All rows with the same CDR3 protein become a single entry with the most common DNA and genes. This sample is represented by 60,000 to 90,000 distinct CDR3 sequences; approximately 8.1% of them were singletons. The ten largest clonotypes hold about 1.7% of the sample. Read against the paper, the sample's time point label means: healthy volunteer bleed at 6 weeks. Total RNA was isolated from unfractionated whole blood collected in Tempus Blood RNA tubes. The sequenced sample consisted of whole blood. All receptors come from a female donor in good health. Some clones in this sample may be carry-over from other donors' samples.

In this sample, this clonotype turned up a few times. V and J are TRBV12-5 and TRBJ2-4, with a possible D match to TRBD1 (5 bases). Trimming removed 1 base at V and 7 bases at J, with 8 bases between. This CDR3 has 13 amino acids. The germline V gene encodes CDR1 LGHNT and CDR2 FRNRAP. This CDR3 reads CASGLAGLNIQYF. DNA for the CDR3: TGTGCTAGTGGTTTGGCAGGGTTGAACATTCAGTACTTC.

This clonotype has just a few counts. Here the CDR3 reads CASSLFYGDAEAFF. CDR3 in DNA: TGTGCCAGCAGCTTGTTTTACGGGGACGCTGAAGCTTTCTTT. J is TRBJ1-1 and V is TRBV5-4; the D gene is possibly TRBD1 (5 bases). The V end lost 1 base, the J end lost 6 bases, and 13 bases lay between the germline ends. The CDR3 loop spans 14 amino acids. Germline values: CDR1 SGHNT, CDR2 YYREEE (reference sequence).

CDR3 bases: TGTGCCAGCAGCTTAGATACTAGCGTTGGTGAGCAGTTCTTC. It specifies CASSLDTSVGEQFF. The chain carries TRBV7-9 and TRBJ2-1; TRBD2 matches 7 bases. The germline V gene encodes CDR1 SEHNR and CDR2 FQNEAQ (reference sequence). This CDR3 region has 14 residues. Trimming took 1 base from V and 9 from J; bases not matched to a gene: 6. Full variable domain (missing parts from reference TRBV7-9 and TRBJ2-1): DTGVSQNPRHKITKRGQNVTFRCDPISEHNRLYWYRQTLGQGPEFLTYFQNEAQLEKSRLLSDRFSAERPKGSFSTLEIQRTEQGDSAMYLCASSLDTSVGEQFFGPGTRLTVL.

Comment on this clonotype: This may be a read error, as it is one base from a much larger clone. Lacking the conserved final phenylalanine or tryptophan, this CDR3 likely reflects a read error. The chain recombines TRBV9 with TRBJ2-1; D is possibly TRBD2 (7 bases). V shed 3 bases and J shed 3 bases, with 25 bases lying between them. The germline V gene encodes CDR1 SGDLS and CDR2 YYNGEE. There are 19 residues in the CDR3. The DNA for the CDR3 is TGTGCCAGCAGCGAGGGGGGGGGGCTTACCTACTCGCTCTACAATGAGCAGTTCTCC. Encoded protein: CASSEGGGLTYSLYNEQFS.

V gene TRBV15 combines with J gene TRBJ1-2; 7 bases map to TRBD1. This CDR3 region has 16 residues. V lost 3 bases to trimming and J lost 4 bases; unmatched junction nucleotides: 11. Germline V CDR1 and CDR2: LNHNV, YYDKDF (reference sequence). The CDR3 region has the DNA TGTGCCACCAGCAGTGAACAGGGGAGATCGGGCTATGGCTACACCTTC. It translates to CATSSEQGRSGYGYTF.

This clonotype appeared many times. The V call is TRBV12-3 or TRBV12-4, the J call TRBJ2-3, with unresolved D. This CDR3 spans 14 amino acids. V was shortened by 2 bases and J by 3 bases, with 9 bases between the two germline ends. This CDR3 is CASSLNGLTDTQYF. Here the CDR3 DNA reads TGTGCCAGCAGTTTAAATGGGTTAACAGATACGCAGTATTTT.

In its sample, this clonotype was seen a few times. The chain uses TRBV30 and TRBJ2-1; D is unclear. Per the germline V gene, CDR1 is GTSNPN and CDR2 is SVGIG (reference sequence). Trimming left V 0 bases short and J 0 bases short, with 6 bases between. The CDR3 loop spans 14 amino acids. Written as DNA, the CDR3 is TGTGCCTGGAGTGTCGGCACCTCCTACAATGAGCAGTTCTTC. Translating gives CAWSVGTSYNEQFF.